One and the same sample provided the 30 T cell receptor beta chains below, sequenced in a study of control samples from healthy donors and cancer patients. Data came from immunoSEQ multiplex PCR; TCRdb stores just in-frame clones and leaves some out. The top ten clones hold less than 25% of a sample with about 48,000 clones, approximately 93% of them seen once. Sequencing was carried out using PBMCs. Every receptor here comes from a woman aged 45-65 years with head and neck cancer.

V gene TRBV28 combines with J gene TRBJ1-5, with D unresolved. Germline V CDR1 and CDR2: MDHEN, SYDVKM. V dropped 2 bases and J dropped 7 bases, with 9 bases sitting between them. This CDR3 is 13 amino acids long. Here the CDR3 DNA reads TGTGCCAGCAGTTTAGGGCAGATCCAGCCCCAGCATTTT. Translating gives CASSLGQIQPQHF.

This sequence joins TRBV30 and TRBJ2-2; D tentatively reads TRBD1 or TRBD2 (5 bases each). Germline-derived CDR1 and CDR2 are GTSNPN and SVGIG (reference sequence). With 2 bases removed from V and 3 bases from J, the gap between germline ends came to 13 bases. CDR3 length: 15 residues. CDR3 sequence: CAWSLRGRDTGELFF. The CDR3 bases are TGTGCCTGGAGTTTGAGGGGAAGAGACACCGGGGAGCTGTTTTTT.

The chain uses TRBV19 and TRBJ2-7; weak D call: TRBD2 (7 bases). Trimming took off 5 bases at V and 9 bases at J, with 20 bases between the two ends. CDR1 is LNHDA and CDR2 is SQIVND in the germline V gene (reference sequence). The CDR3 has 14 amino acids. In DNA, the CDR3 is TGTGCCAGTAGTCACAGGGAGACTCGGGAGGTGCAGTACTTC. It yields the protein CASSHRETREVQYF.

V is TRBV5-1 and J is TRBJ2-5; 7 bases agree with TRBD1. The trim removed 4 bases at V and 0 bases at J, leaving 3 bases unmatched. Germline V lookup: CDR1 SGHRS, CDR2 YFSETQ. The CDR3 sequence is 14 residues long. The CDR3 sequence is CASSPGQYQETQYF. The DNA of the CDR3 is TGCGCCAGCAGCCCGGGACAGTACCAAGAGACCCAGTACTTC.

The chain combines TRBV15 with TRBJ2-7; unclear D gene. Trimming removed 3 bases at V and 6 bases at J, with 9 bases between. The CDR3 runs to 12 residues. Germline CDR1 LNHNV, CDR2 YYDKDF (reference sequence). The CDR3 here is CATSSAVSEQYF. DNA of the CDR3: TGTGCCACCAGCAGTGCAGTTTCCGAGCAGTACTTC.

For the CDR3, the DNA is TGTGCCAGCGGGAGGCCGGCGAACACCGGGGAGCTGTTTTTT. The encoded protein is CASGRPANTGELFF. The J gene is TRBJ2-2, the V gene TRBV6-5; D perhaps matches TRBD2 (6 bases). This CDR3 contains 14 residues. CDR1 MNHEY and CDR2 SVGAGI come from the germline V gene. Trimming cost V 8 bases and J 0 bases, with 10 bases left between them.

This chain joins TRBV30 and TRBJ2-7; D remains unclear. Trimming removed 1 base at V and 4 bases at J, with 17 bases between. Per the germline V gene, CDR1 is GTSNPN and CDR2 is SVGIG (reference sequence). The CDR3 covers 15 residues. The CDR3 sequence: CAWSAVRHVRYEQYF. The CDR3 region has the DNA TGTGCCTGGAGTGCCGTTCGACACGTAAGGTACGAGCAGTACTTC.

The CDR3 DNA is TGTGCCAGCAGCCCTACGGGGTACGGAAACACCATATATTTT. The encoded protein is CASSPTGYGNTIYF. The chain employs TRBV11-2 and TRBJ1-3; D is uncertain. Germline V gene sequence: CDR1 SGHAT, CDR2 FQNNGV. Trimming removed 5 bases from V and 4 bases from J, with 12 bases in between. This CDR3 has 14 amino acids.

This chain links TRBV27 with TRBJ1-3, with TRBD1 as a possible D gene (6 bases). The CDR3 has 15 amino acids. Germline CDR1 and CDR2: MNHEY and SMNVEV (reference sequence). Between the trimmed V and J ends, which lost 6 bases and 3 bases, there was a span of 15 bases. The CDR3 nucleotides are TGTGCCAGCAGGAATATAGGGACACTTGGAAACACCATATATTTT. Translation gives CASRNIGTLGNTIYF.

The rearrangement uses TRBV28 and TRBJ2-7, with TRBD2 as a possible D gene (6 bases). Trimming stripped 3 bases from V and 2 bases from J, with 14 bases between. Per germline, CDR1 MDHEN and CDR2 SYDVKM. CDR3 length equals 15 residues. CDR3 sequence (DNA): TGTGCCAGCAGTTTCATCGTCGCGGGGACCTACGAGCAGTACTTC. This encodes CASSFIVAGTYEQYF.

This clone is a singleton in its sample. The chain combines TRBV19 with TRBJ1-5; the D gene is possibly TRBD1 (5 bases). Trimming cost V 9 bases and J 4 bases, with 19 bases left between them. There are 15 residues in the CDR3. Looked up from germline, CDR1 is LNHDA and CDR2 is SQIVND (reference sequence). DNA of the CDR3: TGTGCCAGCTGGGCCCGATTAGGGGTAAATCAGCCCCAGCATTTT. Its protein is CASWARLGVNQPQHF.

The V gene is TRBV12-3 or TRBV12-4, the J gene TRBJ1-1; 7 bases line up with TRBD1. The CDR3 has 13 residues. Trimming took 3 bases from V and 3 from J; bases not matched to a gene: 1. The CDR3 DNA is TGTGCCAGCAGTTTGCAGGGGGACACTGAAGCTTTCTTT. It specifies CASSLQGDTEAFF.

This chain connects TRBV5-1 to TRBJ1-1, with 7 bases matching TRBD1. V dropped 4 bases and J dropped 7; count of bases not matched to a gene: 10. CDR3 length: 14 residues. Per germline, CDR1 SGHRS and CDR2 YFSETQ. CDR3 nucleotides: TGCGCCAGCAGCCTCACCCCCAGGGACAGTGAAGCTTTCTTT. This sequence encodes CASSLTPRDSEAFF.

J is TRBJ1-1 and V is TRBV7-2, with 7 positions matching TRBD1. Germline loops: CDR1 SGHTA, CDR2 FQGNSA. The V segment lost 1 base and the J segment 5 bases; nucleotides outside the gene matches: 7. This CDR3 region has 15 residues. CDR3 in DNA: TGTGCCAGCAGCTTAGTCGGGCAGGGGGGGACTGAAGCTTTCTTT. This translates into CASSLVGQGGTEAFF.

V and J are TRBV19 and TRBJ2-3, with TRBD2 identical over 10 bases. CDR1 is LNHDA and CDR2 is SQIVND in the germline V gene (reference sequence). V gave up 0 bases and J gave up 6 bases; unmatched junction bases: 3. The CDR3 is 15 residues long. The CDR3 protein is CASSIDLAGADTQYF. CDR3 in DNA: TGTGCCAGTAGTATAGACCTAGCGGGAGCCGATACGCAGTATTTT.

Written as DNA, the CDR3 is TGTGCCAGCAGCGGTAGCACAGATACGCAGTATTTT. Protein product: CASSGSTDTQYF. The chain uses TRBV6-6 and TRBJ2-3; D unresolved. V lost 6 bases and J 0 bases, leaving 4 bases between the germline ends. The CDR3 runs 12 residues. CDR1 and CDR2 (germline): MNHNY, SVGAGI (reference sequence).

V usage is TRBV18 and J usage is TRBJ2-7; tentative D call: TRBD1 (6 bases). V was pared by 5 bases and J by 7 bases, with 9 bases between. Germline CDR1 KGHSH, CDR2 LQKENI. The CDR3 runs to 11 residues. CDR3 residues: CASSGGWEQYF. In nucleotides, the CDR3 is TGTGCCAGCTCAGGGGGCTGGGAGCAGTACTTC.

The rearrangement links TRBV9 to TRBJ2-5; TRBD2 is a possible D gene (5 bases). Germline V lookup: CDR1 SGDLS, CDR2 YYNGEE. The CDR3 contains 14 residues. The V end was cut by 0 bases, the J end by 5 bases, with 11 bases between. CDR3 residues: CASSVGGSGETQYF. CDR3 DNA: TGTGCCAGCAGCGTAGGCGGGTCGGGGGAGACCCAGTACTTC.

The rearrangement joins TRBV30 to TRBJ2-7, with D possibly matching TRBD1 (5 bases). Germline V gene data show CDR1 as GTSNPN and CDR2 as SVGIG (reference sequence). V was shortened by 0 bases and J by 6 bases, with 6 bases between the two germline ends. This CDR3 has 11 amino acids. DNA of the CDR3: TGTGCCTGGAGTGTTGGGGCCGAGCAGTACTTC. This encodes CAWSVGAEQYF. Full variable domain (rest looked up from reference TRBV30 and TRBJ2-7): SQTIHQWPATLVQPVGSPLSLECTVEGTSNPNLYWYRQAAGRGLQLLFYSVGIGQISSEVPQNLSASRPQDRQFILSSKKLLLSDSGFYLCAWSVGAEQYFGPGTRLTVT.

The chain is built from TRBV19 and TRBJ1-2; a possible D gene is TRBD1 (5 bases). Trimming shortened V by 5 bases and J by 7 bases, and 14 bases separated the two germline ends. The CDR3 spans 13 residues. Per the germline V gene, CDR1 is LNHDA and CDR2 is SQIVND (reference sequence). For the CDR3, the DNA is TGTGCCAGTAGTGCGGGGCTAGAGGTTGGCTACACCTTC. Amino acid sequence: CASSAGLEVGYTF.

The chain is built from TRBV24-1 and TRBJ2-1; 8 positions match TRBD2. Germline values: CDR1 KGHDR, CDR2 SFDVKD. Unmatched junction bases numbered 13, after V lost 3 bases and J lost 7 bases. The CDR3 is 17 residues long. CDR3 DNA sequence: TGTGCCACCAGTGATACCTCCTCCGCGGGGGGTTTGAATGAGCAGTTCTTC. Its protein is CATSDTSSAGGLNEQFF.

This rearrangement joins TRBV19 to TRBJ2-7, with a weak D call TRBD2 (6 bases). Looked up from germline, CDR1 is LNHDA and CDR2 is SQIVND (reference sequence). V was trimmed by 1 base and J by 2 bases, leaving 9 bases between them. This CDR3 is built from 14 residues. In DNA form, the CDR3 reads TGTGCCAGTAGTATAGGGGGGGTAGCCTACGAGCAGTACTTC. Residues: CASSIGGVAYEQYF.

This clone was seen once. This chain connects TRBV19 to TRBJ1-2; TRBD1 is a possible D gene (5 bases). V lost 0 bases, J lost 4 bases, and 12 bases lay in between. The V gene's germline CDR1 is LNHDA and CDR2 SQIVND (reference sequence). CDR3 length: 15 amino acids. The CDR3 nucleotides are TGTGCCAGTAGTATAGATGGGACGGAGAGCTATGGCTACACCTTC. Its translation is CASSIDGTESYGYTF.

The rearrangement links TRBV7-3 to TRBJ2-2, with D unclear. V gave up 2 bases and J gave up 5 bases, with 15 bases separating them. The CDR3 covers 16 residues. Germline V lookup: CDR1 SGHTA, CDR2 FQGTGA. The CDR3 DNA sequence: TGTGCCAGCAGCTTAGAGTTAGTGTTGGGGACCGGGGAGCTGTTTTTT. Translated: CASSLELVLGTGELFF.

The chain uses TRBV29-1 and TRBJ1-3; D is unclear. This CDR3 has 12 amino acids. The ends were cut back, 4 bases at V and 4 bases at J, with 8 bases in the middle. CDR1 is SQVTM and CDR2 is ANQGSEA in the germline V gene. CDR3 bases: TGCAGCGTTGTCTCCGACGGAAACACCATATATTTT. The encoded protein is CSVVSDGNTIYF.

This chain connects TRBV6-2 or TRBV6-3 to TRBJ2-7; D gene uncertain. V was trimmed by 6 bases and J by 0 bases, leaving 9 bases between them. The CDR3 has 13 amino acids. Germline CDR1 reads MNHEY; CDR2 reads SVGEGT. The CDR3 region is CASSRDPSYEQYF. The CDR3 DNA sequence: TGTGCCAGCAGCCGAGACCCCTCCTACGAGCAGTACTTC.

The genes are TRBV19 and TRBJ1-1; D remains unclear. This CDR3 is 14 amino acids long. From germline, CDR1 is LNHDA and CDR2 SQIVND (reference sequence). V was pared by 3 bases and J by 5 bases, with 13 bases between. CDR3 sequence: CASSMGRMETEAFF. The CDR3 coding sequence is TGTGCCAGTAGTATGGGAAGGATGGAGACTGAAGCTTTCTTT.

The chain joins TRBV2 to TRBJ2-2; unclear D gene. Trimming stripped 7 bases from V and 1 base from J, with 13 bases between. Germline V gene sequence: CDR1 SNHLY, CDR2 FYNNEI. The CDR3 contains 15 residues. The CDR3 DNA reads TGTGCCAGCAAAAGTACGGCAGGGAACACCGGGGAGCTGTTTTTT. Translated: CASKSTAGNTGELFF. Full variable domain (remainder filled in from reference TRBV2 and TRBJ2-2): EPEVTQTPSHQVTQMGQEVILRCVPISNHLYFYWYRQILGQKVEFLVSFYNNEISEKSEIFDDQFSVERPDGSNFTLKIRSTKLEDSAMYFCASKSTAGNTGELFFGEGSRLTVL.

This clone is a singleton in its sample. The chain is built from TRBV7-9 and TRBJ1-2; the D is unclear. The CDR3 has 12 residues. CDR1 SEHNR and CDR2 FQNEAQ come from the germline V gene (reference sequence). V shed 4 bases and J shed 5 bases, with 8 bases lying between them. CDR3 DNA: TGTGCCAGCAGCTATACGACTTATGGCTACACCTTC. Its translation is CASSYTTYGYTF.

The V gene is TRBV7-6, the J gene TRBJ2-1, with 12 nucleotides matching TRBD2. The V gene end was trimmed by 5 bases and the J gene end by 9 bases; junction bases not matched to a gene: 11. The CDR3 loop spans 16 amino acids. The germline V gene has CDR1 SGHVS and CDR2 FNYEAQ. CDR3 loop: CASSPRLAGAQVEQFF. CDR3 nucleotide sequence: TGTGCCAGCAGCCCTCGACTAGCGGGAGCCCAAGTTGAGCAGTTCTTC.